The T cell receptor beta chain described here comes from a study of early T cells in non-severe SARS-CoV-2 infection. Study summary: Chains were unpaired, as sequencing was done on bulk RNA from unsorted whole blood.

Researchers tagged individual cDNA molecules with unique molecular identifiers. TCRdb itself ran the 5' RACE reads through MiXCR, one entry per CDR3 protein. This sample carries 100,000 to 150,000 distinct CDR3 sequences, 14% to 15% of them seen once, and the ten largest clones take just over 20%. V was pared by 4 bases and J by 2 bases, with 11 bases between. CDR3 length equals 14 residues. Germline V gene data show CDR1 as ENHRY and CDR2 as SYGVKD. This TCR was sampled from an adult who was a healthcare worker with PCR-confirmed SARS-CoV-2 infection or an uninfected control (not recorded which). The sequenced sample consisted of whole blood. The chain employs TRBV10-3 and TRBJ1-1, with D possibly being TRBD1 (5 bases). Here the CDR3 reads CAISAGTYNTEAFF. The CDR3, as DNA: TGTGCCATCAGTGCCGGGACTTATAACACTGAAGCTTTCTTT.